This T cell receptor beta chain was profiled in a study of T-cell memory formation after mild COVID-19. Whole-study context: TCR clustering was largely donor specific.

Study results and limitations: Among contracting clones, CD4+ were mainly CM/EM and CD8+ enriched in EMRA. Clones shrinking between day 15 and 85 showed a balanced CD4/CD8 split, and those that grew later tilted toward CD4+.

Using constant-segment primers, 5'RACE produced TCR alpha and TCR beta cDNA libraries carrying sample barcodes and UMIs. TCRdb re-analysed the 5' RACE reads in MiXCR, keeping a single row per CDR3 protein. The data hold 250,000 to 350,000 distinct CDR3 sequences, with roughly 15% observed a single time. Comments on this clonotype: What it binds is unknown.

CDR1 is SGHRS and CDR2 is YFSETQ in the germline V gene. The CDR3 spans 15 residues. Unmatched junction bases numbered 2, after V lost 2 bases and J lost 4 bases. The receptor's source is a man aged 18 to 30 who had mild COVID-19 (a few samples of this study predate the infection). Cell type and time point are not known. V usage is TRBV5-1 and J usage is TRBJ2-2; 10 positions agree with TRBD1. Sequenced material: PBMCs or a T cell subset sorted from them (not recorded which). The chain's CDR3 is CASSFGTGATGELFF. CDR3 nucleotides: TGCGCCAGCAGCTTTGGGACAGGGGCCACCGGGGAGCTGTTTTTT.